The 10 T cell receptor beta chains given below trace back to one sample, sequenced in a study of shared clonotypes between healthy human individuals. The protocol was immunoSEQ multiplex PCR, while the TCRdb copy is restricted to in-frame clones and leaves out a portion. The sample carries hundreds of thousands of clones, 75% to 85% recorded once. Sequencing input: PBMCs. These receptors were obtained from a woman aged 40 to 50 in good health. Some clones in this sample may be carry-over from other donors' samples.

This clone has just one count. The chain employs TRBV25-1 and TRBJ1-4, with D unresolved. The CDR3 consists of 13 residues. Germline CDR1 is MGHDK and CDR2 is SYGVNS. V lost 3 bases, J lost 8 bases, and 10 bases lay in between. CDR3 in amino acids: CASSEVFREKLFF. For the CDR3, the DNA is TGTGCCAGCAGTGAGGTATTCCGGGAAAAACTGTTTTTT.

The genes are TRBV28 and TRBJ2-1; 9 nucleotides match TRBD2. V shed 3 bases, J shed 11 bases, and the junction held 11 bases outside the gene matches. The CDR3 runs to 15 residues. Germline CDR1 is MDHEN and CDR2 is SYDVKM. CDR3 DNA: TGTGCCAGCAGTTTTCCAGCGGGGGGTGGTACTAAGCAGTTCTTC. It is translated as CASSFPAGGGTKQFF.

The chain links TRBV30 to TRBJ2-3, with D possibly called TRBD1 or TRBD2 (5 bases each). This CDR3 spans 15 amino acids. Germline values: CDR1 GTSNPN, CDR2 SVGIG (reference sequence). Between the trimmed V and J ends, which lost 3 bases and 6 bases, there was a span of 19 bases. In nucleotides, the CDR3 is TGTGCCTGGAGACGGGACGCTAACCCGGCTGATACGCAGTATTTT. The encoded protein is CAWRRDANPADTQYF. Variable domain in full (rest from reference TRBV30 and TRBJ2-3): SQTIHQWPATLVQPVGSPLSLECTVEGTSNPNLYWYRQAAGRGLQLLFYSVGIGQISSEVPQNLSASRPQDRQFILSSKKLLLSDSGFYLCAWRRDANPADTQYFGPGTRLTVL.

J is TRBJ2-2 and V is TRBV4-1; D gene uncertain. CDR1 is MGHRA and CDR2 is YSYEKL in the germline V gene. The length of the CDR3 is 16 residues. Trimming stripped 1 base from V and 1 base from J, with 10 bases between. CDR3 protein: CASSQVLGKNTGELFF. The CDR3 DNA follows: TGCGCCAGCAGCCAAGTGTTAGGGAAGAACACCGGGGAGCTGTTTTTT.

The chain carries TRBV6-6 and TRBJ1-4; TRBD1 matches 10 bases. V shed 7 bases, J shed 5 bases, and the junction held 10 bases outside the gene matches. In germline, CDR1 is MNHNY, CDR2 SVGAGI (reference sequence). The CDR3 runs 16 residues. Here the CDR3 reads CASNQDRGIPNEKLFF. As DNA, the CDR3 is TGTGCCAGCAACCAGGACAGGGGGATACCAAATGAAAAACTGTTTTTT.

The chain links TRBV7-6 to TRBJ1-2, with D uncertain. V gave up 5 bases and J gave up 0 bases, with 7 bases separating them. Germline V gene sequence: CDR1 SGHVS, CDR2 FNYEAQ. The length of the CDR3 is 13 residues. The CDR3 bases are TGTGCCAGCAGCCCAGTCACTAACTATGGCTACACCTTC. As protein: CASSPVTNYGYTF.

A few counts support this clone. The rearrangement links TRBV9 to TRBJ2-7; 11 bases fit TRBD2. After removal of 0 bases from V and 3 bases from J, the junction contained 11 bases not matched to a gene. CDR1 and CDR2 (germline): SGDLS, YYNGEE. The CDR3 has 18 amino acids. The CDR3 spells CASSVATSGDEPIYEQYF. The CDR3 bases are TGTGCCAGCAGCGTAGCGACTAGCGGGGATGAACCCATCTACGAGCAGTACTTC.

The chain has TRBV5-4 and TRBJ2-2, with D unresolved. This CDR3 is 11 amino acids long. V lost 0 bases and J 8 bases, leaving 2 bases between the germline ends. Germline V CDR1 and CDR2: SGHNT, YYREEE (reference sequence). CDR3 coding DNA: TGTGCCAGCAGCTTGGATGGGGAGCTGTTTTTT. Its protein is CASSLDGELFF. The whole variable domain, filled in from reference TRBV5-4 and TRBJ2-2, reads ETGVTQSPTHLIKTRGQQVTLRCSSQSGHNTVSWYQQALGQGPQFIFQYYREEENGRGNFPPRFSGLQFPNYSSELNVNALELDDSALYLCASSLDGELFFGEGSRLTVL.

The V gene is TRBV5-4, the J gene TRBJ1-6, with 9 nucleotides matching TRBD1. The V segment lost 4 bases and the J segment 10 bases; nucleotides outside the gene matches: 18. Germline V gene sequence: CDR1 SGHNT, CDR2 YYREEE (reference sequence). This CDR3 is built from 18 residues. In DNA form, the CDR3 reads TGTGCCAGCAGCCCCGTCCCTCTGAGAGGGACAGGGAGGTCACCCCTCCACTTT. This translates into CASSPVPLRGTGRSPLHF.

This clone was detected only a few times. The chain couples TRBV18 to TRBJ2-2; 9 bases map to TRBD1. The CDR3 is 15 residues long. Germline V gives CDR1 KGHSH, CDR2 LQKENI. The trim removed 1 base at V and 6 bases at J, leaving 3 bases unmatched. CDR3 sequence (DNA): TGTGCCAGCTCACCACGGACAGGGGTCTCCGGGGAGCTGTTTTTT. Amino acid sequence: CASSPRTGVSGELFF.